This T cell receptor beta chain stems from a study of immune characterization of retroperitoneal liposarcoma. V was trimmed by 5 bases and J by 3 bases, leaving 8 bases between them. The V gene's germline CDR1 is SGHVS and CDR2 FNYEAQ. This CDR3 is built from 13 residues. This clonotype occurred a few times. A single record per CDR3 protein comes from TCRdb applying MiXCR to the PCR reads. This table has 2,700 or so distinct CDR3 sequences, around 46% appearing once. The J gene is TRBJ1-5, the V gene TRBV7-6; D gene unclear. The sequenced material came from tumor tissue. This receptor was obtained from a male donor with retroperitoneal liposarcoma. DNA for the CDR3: TGTGCCAGCAGCGACCATCCCAATCAGCCCCAGCATTTT. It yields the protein CASSDHPNQPQHF. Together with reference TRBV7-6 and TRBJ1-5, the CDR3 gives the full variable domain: GAGVSQSPRYKVTKRGQDVALRCDPISGHVSLYWYRQALGQGPEFLTYFNYEAQQDKSGLPNDRFSAERPEGSISTLTIQRTEQRDSAMYRCASSDHPNQPQHFGDGTRLSIL.